What follows is one T cell receptor beta chain and its context. One entry per CDR3 protein, called by TCRdb with MiXCR from the 5' RACE reads. The sample lists fewer than 85,000 distinct CDR3 sequences; 12% to 15% were seen once. This entry comes from a study of early T cells in non-severe SARS-CoV-2 infection. Trimming stripped 4 bases from V and 8 bases from J, with 11 bases between. This CDR3 has 12 amino acids. V is TRBV12-3 or TRBV12-4 and J is TRBJ1-2; D perhaps matches TRBD1 (6 bases). The specimen was whole blood. The TCR originated in an adult who was a healthcare worker with PCR-confirmed SARS-CoV-2 infection or an uninfected control (not recorded which). The CDR3 sequence is CASSSGAGGYTF. The CDR3 DNA is TGTGCCAGCAGTTCAGGGGCGGGAGGCTACACCTTC.